The clone carrying this TCR beta chain was seen a handful of times. Its antigen is undetermined. This sample stems from a study of CD8 T cells in ankylosing spondylitis. Study observations and caveats: Characteristic of ankylosing spondylitis blood, it appeared, was a TCR beta motif comprising eight highly homologous variants. Earlier authors reported some of these motif variants in reactive arthritis synovial fluid and blood.

Each CDR3 protein gets one entry after TCRdb re-called the 5' RACE reads with MiXCR. Of around 150,000 distinct CDR3 sequences in the sample, approximately 10% were seen once. Trimming stripped 2 bases from V and 0 bases from J, with 1 base between. Germline CDR1 WNHNN, CDR2 SYGVQD (reference sequence). This CDR3 comprises 12 residues. This receptor was obtained from a female donor with ankylosing spondylitis or in good health (not recorded which). Sequences were obtained from blood, either unsorted or a sorted T cell fraction (not recorded which). This rearrangement joins TRBV10-1 to TRBJ2-5; D is unresolved. For the CDR3, the DNA is TGCGCCAGCAGTGAGAACCAAGAGACCCAGTACTTC. The encoded protein is CASSENQETQYF.